This TCR beta chain was retrieved from a study of T-cell memory formation after mild COVID-19. Overall study results and limits: CD8+ contracting clones occupied EMRA, while CD4+ ones occupied mainly CM and EM.

The CDR3 contains 14 residues. From germline, CDR1 is SGHAT and CDR2 FQDESV (reference sequence). MiXCR, run by TCRdb on the 5' RACE reads, gives a single entry per CDR3 protein. The sample includes 100,000 to 150,000 distinct CDR3 sequences, 15% to 20% of them seen just once. About this clonotype: Its antigen is not identified. A junction boundary mismatches the germline segment, possibly from a read error.

The chain links TRBV11-1 to TRBJ2-3; D uncertain. The TCR was taken from an adult woman who had mild COVID-19 (a few samples of this study predate the infection). Cell type and time point are not known. Specimen: PBMCs or a T cell subset sorted from them (not recorded which). In nucleotides, the CDR3 is TGTGCCAGCAGCTTAGAGTTGGCAACAGATACGAAGTATTTT. It translates to CASSLELATDTKYF.